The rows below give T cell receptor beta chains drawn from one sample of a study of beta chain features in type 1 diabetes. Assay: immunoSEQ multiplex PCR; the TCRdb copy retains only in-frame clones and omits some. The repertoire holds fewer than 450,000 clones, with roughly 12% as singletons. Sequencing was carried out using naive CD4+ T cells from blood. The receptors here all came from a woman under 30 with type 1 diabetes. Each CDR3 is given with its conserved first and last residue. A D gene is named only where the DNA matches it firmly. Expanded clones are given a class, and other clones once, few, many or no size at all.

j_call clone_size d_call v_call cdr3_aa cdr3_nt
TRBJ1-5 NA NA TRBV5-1 CASSLAPGHFNQPQHF TGCGCCAGCAGCTTGGCACCGGGACACTTCAATCAGCCCCAGCATTTT
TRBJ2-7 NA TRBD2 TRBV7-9 CASSQTSAPYEQYF TGTGCCAGCAGCCAGACTAGCGCACCCTACGAGCAGTACTTC
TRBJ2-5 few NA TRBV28 CASSYGELQETQYF TGTGCCAGCAGTTACGGAGAGCTCCAAGAGACCCAGTACTTC
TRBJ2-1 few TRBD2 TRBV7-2 CASSLLGLAGDNEQFF TGTGCCAGCAGCTTATTAGGACTAGCGGGAGACAATGAGCAGTTCTTC
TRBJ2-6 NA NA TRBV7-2 CASSSTPYFSGANVLTF TGTGCCAGCAGCTCGACACCGTACTTCTCTGGGGCCAACGTCCTGACTTTC
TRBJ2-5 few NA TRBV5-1 CASSLGWAETQYF TGCGCCAGCAGCTTGGGGTGGGCAGAGACCCAGTACTTC
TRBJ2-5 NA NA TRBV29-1 CSGSAQTQETQYF TGCAGCGGTAGCGCCCAAACCCAAGAGACCCAGTACTTC
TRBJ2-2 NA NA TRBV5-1 CASSLEGSGELFF TGCGCCAGCAGCTTGGAGGGGTCCGGGGAGCTGTTTTTT
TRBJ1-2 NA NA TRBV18 CASSPRANYGYTF TGTGCCAGCTCACCACGAGCTAACTATGGCTACACCTTC
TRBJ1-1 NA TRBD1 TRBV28 CASTVGQGYTEAFF TGTGCCAGCACCGTTGGACAGGGGTACACTGAAGCTTTCTTT
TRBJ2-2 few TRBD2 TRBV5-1 CASSLVPPSGSTGELFF TGCGCCAGCAGCTTGGTCCCCCCTAGCGGGAGCACCGGGGAGCTGTTTTTT
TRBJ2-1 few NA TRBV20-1 CSASESGGQFF TGCAGTGCTAGTGAGTCCGGCGGGCAGTTCTTC
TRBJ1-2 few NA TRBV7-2 CASSPRVYGYTF TGTGCCAGCAGCCCCCGGGTTTATGGCTACACCTTC